The TCR beta chain described here comes from a study of cytotoxic CD8 clonotypes in ibrutinib-treated CLL (dated by TCRdb to the early 2020s). For context, the study as a whole: The cohort was composed of 11 relapsed/refractory and roughly 14 treatment-naive patients; IGHV unmutated status was identified in 17 patients. Responses were partial in some 24 patients and complete in 2; after median about 70 months follow-up, around 15 stayed in remission and roughly twelve progressed. Cryopreserved peripheral blood mononuclear cells were collected before treatment, at response, and at either disease progression or sustained remission. Every remission and progressive disease sample was obtained while ibrutinib was still being received by the patients. Response samples were taken after a median of roughly a year on treatment, ranging from 6 to 36 months. Longitudinal samples were obtainable from about 30% of the roughly 86 participants in the trial. On average, each sample yielded about 260,000 productive templates and 94,082 productive rearrangements. What the research found in general, with its limitations: Public clonotypes were found to be uncommon and were observed to contract or remain stable during treatment; the increase in clonality was shown to reflect expansion of private clonotypes at ibrutinib response. Lymph node repertoires were not examined, and the timing of sampling was not matched between patients in sustained remission and those whose disease progressed. Baseline clonality was found to be higher than that of age-matched healthy donors and was strongly correlated with circulating CD8+ T-cell counts. An increase in clonality was observed at ibrutinib response, with clonality remaining stable during sustained remission and falling back toward baseline at progression.

Reading the label with the study, this specimen's time point is: roughly 12 months on ibrutinib. For TCR beta library preparation, roughly 2 micrograms of genomic DNA was extracted from cryopreserved PBMCs. High-throughput TCR beta sequencing was performed on longitudinal blood samples from CLL patients receiving ibrutinib monotherapy. The patients were enrolled in a single-center, open-label phase 2 trial of ibrutinib monotherapy. A MiSeq instrument was used for deep resolution sequencing, which targeted depths ranging from 1 in 1 million up to 1 in 200,000 T cells, with coverage averaging 10x for each clonotype. The immunoSEQ hsTCRB Kit was used to generate the TCR beta libraries. For the original study's pipeline: Data were analyzed with ImmunoSEQ Data Assistant and ImmunoSEQ Analyzer, with V, D and J genes assigned per IMGT definitions. Clonality, which ranges from 0 to 1, was calculated by subtracting the normalized Shannon entropy of productive rearrangement frequencies from one. Only overrepresented clonotypes making up at least 0.05% of each patient's repertoire were included in the public clonotype analysis. Thirteen age-matched healthy donor repertoires from immuneACCESS were used as controls for clonality. In its TCRdb copy, this immuneACCESS table keeps in-frame sequences only and misses some clones. Where compared with another copy, unresolved V genes explain less than half of these, and the others have no known cause. V, J and clone size are taken as reported in that table, and D and trimming were inferred from the DNA itself. Present in this sample are some 200,000 clones, roughly 79% of which were seen just once. Together, the top ten hold more than 9.5% of the sample.

As concerns this clone: Its antigen remains undetermined. Within one base of it there is no much larger clone, and no base qualities were kept.

This TCR came from a human donor with chronic lymphocytic leukemia. The source material was PBMCs, sampled after 12 months of ibrutinib treatment.

The CDR3 protein sequence reads: CASSLRSSGGATGELFF. The bases read TGTGCCAGCAGTTTAAGATCGAGCGGGGGCGCAACCGGGGAGCTGTTTTTT. The receptor chain draws on TRBV27 and TRBJ2-2; 8 bases in the junction line up with TRBD2. The CDR1 and CDR2 encoded by the germline V gene (reference sequence) are MNHEY and SMNVEV. Taken from cysteine to phenylalanine, the CDR3 has 17 residues. CDR3 DNA is the only sequence kept; it has 51 bases, read in frame from the first base. After removal of 2 bases from V and 5 bases from J, the junction retains 10 bases not matched to a gene.